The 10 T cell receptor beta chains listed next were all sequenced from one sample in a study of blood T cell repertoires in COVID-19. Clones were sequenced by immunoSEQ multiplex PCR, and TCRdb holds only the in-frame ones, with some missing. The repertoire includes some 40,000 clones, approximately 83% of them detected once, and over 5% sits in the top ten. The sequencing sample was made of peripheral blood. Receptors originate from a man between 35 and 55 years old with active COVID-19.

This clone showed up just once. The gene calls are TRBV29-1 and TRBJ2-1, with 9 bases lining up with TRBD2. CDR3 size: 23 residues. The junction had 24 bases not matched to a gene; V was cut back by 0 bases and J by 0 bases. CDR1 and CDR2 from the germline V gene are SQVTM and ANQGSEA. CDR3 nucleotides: TGCAGCGTTGAAGATGCGGAGGGGGCCTTAGCGGGAGCAAATCGTTACTCCTACAATGAGCAGTTCTTC. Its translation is CSVEDAEGALAGANRYSYNEQFF.

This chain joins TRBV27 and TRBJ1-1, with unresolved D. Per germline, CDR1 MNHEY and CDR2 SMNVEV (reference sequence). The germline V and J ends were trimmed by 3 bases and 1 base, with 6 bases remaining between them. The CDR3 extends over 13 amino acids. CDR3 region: CASSFNRNTEAFF. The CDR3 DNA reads TGTGCCAGCAGTTTTAACAGGAACACTGAAGCTTTCTTT.

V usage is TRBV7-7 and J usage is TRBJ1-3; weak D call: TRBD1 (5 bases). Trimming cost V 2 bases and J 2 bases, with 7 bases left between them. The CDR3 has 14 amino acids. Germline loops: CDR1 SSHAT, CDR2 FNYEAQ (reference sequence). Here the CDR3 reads CASSLSGTGNTIYF. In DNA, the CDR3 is TGTGCCAGCAGCTTATCAGGGACTGGAAACACCATATATTTT.

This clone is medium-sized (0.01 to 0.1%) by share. The CDR3 DNA reads TGTGCCAGCAGGGGAGACCTCAGCTCCTACAATGAGCAGTTCTTC. Translating gives CASRGDLSSYNEQFF. This chain connects TRBV28 to TRBJ2-1; possibly TRBD2 for D (5 bases). This CDR3 contains 15 residues. CDR1 is MDHEN and CDR2 is SYDVKM in the germline V gene. V was clipped by 6 bases and J by 0 bases, with 12 bases between them.

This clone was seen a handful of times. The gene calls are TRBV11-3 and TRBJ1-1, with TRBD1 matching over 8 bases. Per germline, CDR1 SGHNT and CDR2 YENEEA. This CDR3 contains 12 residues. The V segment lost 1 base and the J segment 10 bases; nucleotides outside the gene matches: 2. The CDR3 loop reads CASSLGTGGAFF. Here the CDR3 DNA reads TGTGCCAGCAGCTTAGGAACAGGGGGAGCTTTCTTT.

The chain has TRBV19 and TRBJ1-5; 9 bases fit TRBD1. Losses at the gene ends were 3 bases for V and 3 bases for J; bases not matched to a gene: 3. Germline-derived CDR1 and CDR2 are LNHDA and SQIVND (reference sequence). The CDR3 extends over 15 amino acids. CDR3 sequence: CASSIGQGLNQPQHF. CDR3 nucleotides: TGTGCCAGTAGTATTGGACAGGGGCTCAATCAGCCCCAGCATTTT.

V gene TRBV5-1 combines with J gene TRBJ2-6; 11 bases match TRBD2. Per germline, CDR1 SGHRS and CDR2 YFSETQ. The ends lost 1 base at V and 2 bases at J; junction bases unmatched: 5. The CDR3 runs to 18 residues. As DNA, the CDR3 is TGCGCCAGCAGCTTGCTGCCTAGCGGGAGGACTGGGGCCAACGTCCTGACTTTC. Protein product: CASSLLPSGRTGANVLTF.

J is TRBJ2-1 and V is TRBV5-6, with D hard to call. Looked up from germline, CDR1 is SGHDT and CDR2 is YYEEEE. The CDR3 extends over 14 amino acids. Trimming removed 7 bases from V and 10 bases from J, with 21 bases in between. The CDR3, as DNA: TGTGCCAGCTCGGCGGCTACCTCAGACGGGGAGCAGTTCTTC. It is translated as CASSAATSDGEQFF.

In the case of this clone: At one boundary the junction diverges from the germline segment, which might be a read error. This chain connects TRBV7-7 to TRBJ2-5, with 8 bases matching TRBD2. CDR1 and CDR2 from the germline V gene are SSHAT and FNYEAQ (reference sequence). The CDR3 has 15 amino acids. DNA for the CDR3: TGTGCTAGCAGCTTGCTTACGAGCGGGGGAGAGACCCAGTACTTC. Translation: CASSLLTSGGETQYF.

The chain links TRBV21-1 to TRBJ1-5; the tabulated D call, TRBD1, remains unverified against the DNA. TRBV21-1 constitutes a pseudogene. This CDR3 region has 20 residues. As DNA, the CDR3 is TGTGCCAGCAGCGCCCCAAGGGGGGACAGTTCGAGATATAGCAATCAGCCCCAGCATTTT. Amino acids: CASSAPRGDSSRYSNQPQHF.